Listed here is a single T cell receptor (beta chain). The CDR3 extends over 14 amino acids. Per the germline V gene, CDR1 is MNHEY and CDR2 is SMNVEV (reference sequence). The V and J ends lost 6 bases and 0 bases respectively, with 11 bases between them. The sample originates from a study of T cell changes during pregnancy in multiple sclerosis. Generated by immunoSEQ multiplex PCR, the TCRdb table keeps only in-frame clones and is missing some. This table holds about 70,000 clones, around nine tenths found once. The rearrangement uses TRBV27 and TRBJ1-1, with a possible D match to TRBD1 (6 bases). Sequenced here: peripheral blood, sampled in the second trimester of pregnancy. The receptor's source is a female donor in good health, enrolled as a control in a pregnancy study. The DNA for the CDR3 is TGTGCCAGCAGCGCGGACAGCGTGAACACTGAAGCTTTCTTT. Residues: CASSADSVNTEAFF.